This entry concerns a single T cell receptor beta chain. What it binds is unknown. Sequenced by immunoSEQ multiplex PCR; TCRdb stores in-frame clones only, minus some. This sample has approximately 88,000 clones, with 68% found just once. The sample belongs to a study of shared clonotypes between healthy human individuals. The study's findings and limits: Non-shared clonotypes had lower generation probabilities than those shared by all four donors. The low donor count limited represented genetic and exposure-history diversity.

Trimming cost V 4 bases and J 2 bases; bases outside gene matches: 16. From germline, CDR1 is SGDLS and CDR2 YYNGEE. CDR3 size: 19 residues. The sequenced sample was memory CD8+ T cells sorted from blood. Subset meaning: CD45RO+ cells pooled with CCR7-negative TemRA cells. The chain carries TRBV9 and TRBJ2-1; 9 nucleotides line up with TRBD2. The TCR sequence derives from a man in his thirties or forties in good health. In DNA form, the CDR3 reads TGTGCCAGCAGCCCCGACCTCGGGCTAGCGGGACCCCCCTACAATGAGCAGTTCTTC. Encoded protein: CASSPDLGLAGPPYNEQFF.